Shown below are 18 T cell receptor beta chains from a single sample sequenced in a study of cytomegalovirus exposure and HLA in healthy donors. The PCR used 60 Vbeta and 13 Jbeta primers. TCRdb's table, derived via immunoSEQ multiplex PCR, lists solely in-frame clones and lacks some. This repertoire shows 100,000 to 150,000 clones, around 69% found once; its top ten account for approximately 2.9%. Sample: PBMCs. The receptors originated from a human donor in good health.

This clone has just one count. This CDR3 is also generated by other DNA sequences in the sample. The chain couples TRBV19 to TRBJ2-5, with D maybe TRBD2 (6 bases). Trimming cost V 3 bases and J 3 bases, with 14 bases left between them. CDR1 and CDR2 from the germline V gene are LNHDA and SQIVND (reference sequence). This CDR3 is 15 amino acids long. CDR3 in DNA: TGTGCCAGTAGTATCGAGGCGGGACGGGAAGAGACCCAGTACTTC. Amino acids: CASSIEAGREETQYF.

This chain links TRBV9 with TRBJ1-4, with 7 bases fitting TRBD1. This CDR3 comprises 13 residues. The V segment lost 3 bases and the J segment 8 bases; nucleotides outside the gene matches: 4. Germline CDR1 and CDR2: SGDLS and YYNGEE. CDR3 DNA sequence: TGTGCCAGCAGCGGAGGGGGCAGCGAAAAACTGTTTTTT. Amino acid sequence: CASSGGGSEKLFF.

Note on this clone: This is likely a read error, given that the CDR3 carries no conserved phenylalanine or tryptophan at its end. The limits of the CDR3 on the DNA are not certain, so only TCRdb's listed CDR3 is given. This chain joins TRBV3-2 and TRBJ2-7; whether TRBD1, the table's D call, matches the DNA was not checked. TRBV3-2 is a documented pseudogene. The CDR3 has 9 residues if both end residues are counted. The CDR3 loop reads CASSQGQGS.

This clone has only a few counts. This chain uses TRBV9 with TRBJ1-2, with 8 bases that match TRBD1. The germline V gene has CDR1 SGDLS and CDR2 YYNGEE. With V trimmed by 3 bases and J by 4 bases, 8 bases remained unmatched. This CDR3 is 15 amino acids long. This CDR3 is CASSGGQGPIYGYTF. The DNA of the CDR3 is TGTGCCAGCAGCGGTGGACAGGGACCGATCTATGGCTACACCTTC. The variable domain in full, completed from reference TRBV9 and TRBJ1-2, reads DSGVTQTPKHLITATGQRVTLRCSPRSGDLSVYWYQQSLDQGLQFLIQYYNGEERAKGNILERFSAQQFPDLHSELNLSSLELGDSALYFCASSGGQGPIYGYTFGSGTRLTVV.

This rearrangement joins TRBV2 to TRBJ2-1; TRBD2 agrees at 12 bases. V dropped 7 bases and J dropped 7; count of bases not matched to a gene: 11. Per the germline V gene, CDR1 is SNHLY and CDR2 is FYNNEI. CDR3 length equals 16 residues. The CDR3 DNA follows: TGTGCCAGCACCCTTGCCCGCCTAGCGGGAGGGAATGAGCAGTTCTTC. Translating gives CASTLARLAGGNEQFF.

The chain combines TRBV7-2 with TRBJ1-2, with D perhaps matching TRBD1 (5 bases). Germline V gene data show CDR1 as SGHTA and CDR2 as FQGNSA. The CDR3 covers 14 residues. The V and J ends lost 5 bases and 6 bases respectively, with 16 bases between them. CDR3 in amino acids: CASSLALRGDGYTF. CDR3 sequence (DNA): TGTGCCAGCAGCCTGGCATTGCGGGGCGATGGCTACACCTTC. Together with reference TRBV7-2 and TRBJ1-2, the CDR3 gives the full variable domain: GAGVSQSPSNKVTEKGKDVELRCDPISGHTALYWYRQSLGQGLEFLIYFQGNSAPDKSGLPSDRFSAERTGGSVSTLTIQRTQQEDSAVYLCASSLALRGDGYTFGSGTRLTVV.

This chain links TRBV9 with TRBJ2-3; D gene uncertain. The CDR3 covers 12 residues. Trimming cost V 0 bases and J 6 bases, with 5 bases left between them. Germline-derived CDR1 and CDR2 are SGDLS and YYNGEE. The CDR3 sequence is CASSVVGDTQYF. CDR3 DNA: TGTGCCAGCAGCGTAGTTGGCGATACGCAGTATTTT.

V is TRBV11-3 and J is TRBJ2-1, with 8 bases that match TRBD2. Trimming took 3 bases from V and 8 from J; bases not matched to a gene: 9. The germline gives CDR1 SGHNT, CDR2 YENEEA. The CDR3 consists of 15 residues. CDR3: CASSLERGPLHEQFF. The CDR3 bases are TGTGCCAGCAGCTTGGAGCGGGGGCCCCTCCATGAGCAGTTCTTC.

The genes are TRBV28 and TRBJ1-5; D is perhaps TRBD1 (6 bases). V was trimmed by 0 bases and J by 7 bases, leaving 13 bases between them. Germline V gene sequence: CDR1 MDHEN, CDR2 SYDVKM. This CDR3 has 15 residues. Here the CDR3 reads CASSLWGGGSQPQHF. The CDR3 coding sequence is TGTGCCAGCAGTTTATGGGGGGGCGGGAGCCAGCCCCAGCATTTT. Full variable domain (outside the CDR3, taken from reference TRBV28 and TRBJ1-5): DVKVTQSSRYLVKRTGEKVFLECVQDMDHENMFWYRQDPGLGLRLIYFSYDVKMKEKGDIPEGYSVSREKKERFSLILESASTNQTSMYLCASSLWGGGSQPQHFGDGTRLSIL.

The J gene is TRBJ2-1, the V gene TRBV19; the match to TRBD2 covers 9 bases. CDR1 and CDR2 from the germline V gene are LNHDA and SQIVND (reference sequence). The CDR3 spans 18 residues. Unmatched junction bases numbered 12, after V lost 3 bases and J lost 3 bases. The CDR3 region has the DNA TGTGCCAGTAGTATCCAGCCCCGGACTAGCGTACACTACAATGAGCAGTTCTTC. It specifies CASSIQPRTSVHYNEQFF.

This rearrangement joins TRBV6-5 to TRBJ1-1, with a tentative D call TRBD1 (5 bases). This CDR3 spans 12 amino acids. Trimming cost V 3 bases and J 7 bases, with 9 bases left between them. Germline V gene data show CDR1 as MNHEY and CDR2 as SVGAGI. The CDR3 coding sequence is TGTGCCAGCAGTTATAGGGGTCTTGAAGCTTTCTTT. Protein: CASSYRGLEAFF.

The CDR3 is CASSRQGVGNQPQHF. The CDR3 nucleotides read TGTGCCAGCAGCAGACAGGGGGTAGGCAATCAGCCCCAGCATTTT. This chain connects TRBV6-1 to TRBJ1-5; 9 bases fit TRBD1. The germline V gene has CDR1 MNHNS and CDR2 SASEGT. This CDR3 has 15 residues. After removal of 6 bases from V and 2 bases from J, the junction contained 5 bases not matched to a gene.

The chain combines TRBV10-3 with TRBJ2-7; TRBD1 aligns across 7 bases. The CDR3 length is 12 residues. Germline CDR1 ENHRY, CDR2 SYGVKD. Trimming at V came to 10 bases and at J to 3 bases, leaving 6 bases not matched to a gene. The CDR3: CATRQGSYEQYF. The DNA of the CDR3 is TGTGCCACTCGACAGGGTAGCTACGAGCAGTACTTC.

V gene TRBV6-6 combines with J gene TRBJ1-2; D might be TRBD1 (6 bases). The germline CDR1 and CDR2 sequences are MNHNY and SVGAGI (reference sequence). V was cut by 6 bases and J by 1 base, with 15 bases left in between. The CDR3 runs 15 residues. Written as DNA, the CDR3 is TGTGCCAGCAGACCCCAAGGGGGAGATAACTATGGCTACACCTTC. This codes for CASRPQGGDNYGYTF.

The V gene is TRBV4-3, the J gene TRBJ2-7; TRBD2 agrees at 9 bases. Germline V CDR1 and CDR2: LGHNA, YSLEER. Trimming took 0 bases from V and 5 from J; bases not matched to a gene: 8. The CDR3 has 16 amino acids. This chain's CDR3 is CASSQDWDSGGHEQYF. The CDR3 bases are TGCGCCAGCAGCCAAGATTGGGACAGCGGGGGGCACGAGCAGTACTTC.

V usage is TRBV7-9 and J usage is TRBJ2-6; D is undetermined. From germline, CDR1 is SEHNR and CDR2 FQNEAQ (reference sequence). Trimming removed 4 bases from V and 0 bases from J, with 16 bases in between. This CDR3 contains 18 residues. The CDR3 coding sequence is TGTGCCAGCAGCTCCACTGGCCGGAGCCTCTCTGGGGCCAACGTCCTGACTTTC. Translating gives CASSSTGRSLSGANVLTF.

This chain connects TRBV6-1 to TRBJ1-6; D may be TRBD1 (6 bases). The CDR3 extends over 15 amino acids. Germline V lookup: CDR1 MNHNS, CDR2 SASEGT. The V gene lost 5 bases and the J gene lost 9 bases, with 17 bases spanning the gap. Here the CDR3 DNA reads TGTGCCAGCAGTCCGCTACAGGGAGACGGTTCACCCCTCCACTTT. Encoded protein: CASSPLQGDGSPLHF.

The chain uses TRBV6-5 and TRBJ1-2, with 8 bases matching TRBD1. The CDR3 consists of 14 residues. After removal of 5 bases from V and 3 bases from J, the junction contained 5 bases not matched to a gene. Germline CDR1 reads MNHEY; CDR2 reads SVGAGI. This CDR3 is CASSVHRGDYGYTF. The CDR3, as DNA: TGTGCCAGCAGTGTTCACAGGGGGGACTATGGCTACACCTTC.